Each of the 21 T cell receptor beta chains below was sequenced from the same sample in a study of PD-L1 blockade in urothelial cancer. TCRdb's table, derived via immunoSEQ multiplex PCR, lists solely in-frame clones and lacks some. The table shows around 70,000 clones, with approximately 80% occurring only once. Sequences were derived from PBMCs, sampled around atezolizumab (anti-PD-L1) treatment. The receptors stem from a man between 65 and 79 years old with urothelial cancer.

This clone was recorded a few times. V is TRBV28 and J is TRBJ1-2, with 7 nucleotides matching TRBD1. Trimming cost V 4 bases and J 0 bases; bases outside gene matches: 2. The CDR3 length is 14 residues. CDR1 is MDHEN, CDR2 SYDVKM, per germline. CDR3: CASSSGTANYGYTF. CDR3 DNA sequence: TGTGCCAGCAGTTCCGGGACAGCTAACTATGGCTACACCTTC.

This sequence joins TRBV29-1 and TRBJ2-7; possibly TRBD2 for D (6 bases). CDR3 length equals 15 residues. The germline V gene encodes CDR1 SQVTM and CDR2 ANQGSEA. The V end lost 4 bases, the J end lost 3 bases, and 19 bases lay between the germline ends. This CDR3 is CSVAGGRGTNYEQYF. DNA of the CDR3: TGCAGCGTTGCCGGGGGAAGAGGGACCAACTACGAGCAGTACTTC.

A single count supports this clone. V gene TRBV18 combines with J gene TRBJ2-7, with 10 bases aligning to TRBD1. V lost 5 bases, J lost 4 bases, and 8 bases stayed unmatched. Germline CDR1 is KGHSH and CDR2 is LQKENI. The CDR3 is 15 amino acids. In DNA, the CDR3 is TGTGCCAGCTCATCCTGGACAGGGGGTGCTTACGAGCAGTACTTC. Amino acid sequence: CASSSWTGGAYEQYF.

There are a few counts of this clone. The genes are TRBV5-4 and TRBJ1-1; the D gene is possibly TRBD1 (5 bases). The ends were cut back, 0 bases at V and 5 bases at J, with 11 bases in the middle. Germline-derived CDR1 and CDR2 are SGHNT and YYREEE (reference sequence). The CDR3 is made up of 14 amino acids. The CDR3 loop is CASSLVGGLTEAFF. The CDR3 nucleotides read TGTGCCAGCAGCTTGGTGGGGGGGTTGACTGAAGCTTTCTTT.

The J gene is TRBJ2-1, the V gene TRBV19; tentatively, D is TRBD2 (8 bases). Trimming removed 1 base at V and 7 bases at J, with 17 bases between. CDR1 is LNHDA, CDR2 SQIVND, per germline (reference sequence). The CDR3 runs 16 residues. The DNA of the CDR3 is TGTGCCAGTAGTATAGGATCCGGGAGGGGGCTGAATGAGCAGTTCTTC. Translation gives CASSIGSGRGLNEQFF.

This clone was picked up a small number of times. This chain uses TRBV10-3 with TRBJ1-2; 11 nucleotides line up with TRBD1. Unmatched junction bases numbered 5, after V lost 9 bases and J lost 2 bases. Germline CDR1 ENHRY, CDR2 SYGVKD. There are 14 residues in the CDR3. CDR3 DNA: TGTGCCATTCGGGACAGGGGGTACAACTATGGCTACACCTTC. Translated: CAIRDRGYNYGYTF.

V gene TRBV4-1 combines with J gene TRBJ2-2; weak D call: TRBD1 (5 bases). This CDR3 region has 14 residues. V was pared by 1 base and J by 7 bases, with 10 bases between. Per the germline V gene, CDR1 is MGHRA and CDR2 is YSYEKL. CDR3: CASSQADSVGELFF. For the CDR3, the DNA is TGCGCCAGCAGCCAAGCAGACAGCGTCGGGGAGCTGTTTTTT.

V is TRBV7-3 and J is TRBJ2-5; 7 bases map to TRBD1. This CDR3 is 16 amino acids long. The ends lost 2 bases at V and 4 bases at J; junction bases unmatched: 10. Germline CDR1 and CDR2: SGHTA and FQGTGA. CDR3 sequence (DNA): TGTGCCAGCAGCTTAGACGGCGGCAGGGGGTCAGAGACCCAGTACTTC. It yields the protein CASSLDGGRGSETQYF. Drawing the rest from reference TRBV7-3 and TRBJ2-5, the complete variable domain is GAGVSQTPSNKVTEKGKYVELRCDPISGHTALYWYRQSLGQGPEFLIYFQGTGAADDSGLPNDRFFAVRPEGSVSTLKIQRTERGDSAVYLCASSLDGGRGSETQYFGPGTRLLVL.

The CDR3 nucleotides are TGTGCCAGCAGCGTAGGCGCACAAGAGACCCAGTACTTC. Amino acid sequence: CASSVGAQETQYF. J is TRBJ2-5 and V is TRBV9; D is unresolved. This CDR3 is 13 amino acids long. V lost 0 bases to trimming and J lost 2 bases, with 5 bases between them. Per the germline V gene, CDR1 is SGDLS and CDR2 is YYNGEE.

The chain carries TRBV9 and TRBJ2-3, with D perhaps matching TRBD2 (6 bases). Germline V gene lookup returns CDR1 SGDLS and CDR2 YYNGEE. This CDR3 contains 17 residues. The germline V and J ends were trimmed by 0 bases and 1 base, with 15 bases remaining between them. The CDR3 spells CASSVAGRERGTDTQYF. DNA for the CDR3: TGTGCCAGCAGCGTAGCAGGTCGGGAGCGGGGCACAGATACGCAGTATTTT.

This rearrangement joins TRBV18 to TRBJ2-7; 9 nucleotides match TRBD1. The CDR3 has 15 amino acids. Germline V lookup: CDR1 KGHSH, CDR2 LQKENI. Unmatched junction bases numbered 7, after V lost 3 bases and J lost 4 bases. CDR3 residues: CASSPNRGRTYEQYF. CDR3 sequence (DNA): TGTGCCAGCTCACCCAACAGGGGGCGCACGTACGAGCAGTACTTC.

V gene TRBV28 combines with J gene TRBJ2-7, with a possible D match to TRBD2 (6 bases). The CDR3 length is 13 residues. V was trimmed by 6 bases and J by 5 bases, leaving 14 bases between them. Germline CDR1 reads MDHEN; CDR2 reads SYDVKM. The CDR3 coding sequence is TGTGCCAGCAGGAAGGGGAGGTTGAACGAGCAGTACTTC. It yields the protein CASRKGRLNEQYF. Together with reference TRBV28 and TRBJ2-7, the CDR3 gives the full variable domain: DVKVTQSSRYLVKRTGEKVFLECVQDMDHENMFWYRQDPGLGLRLIYFSYDVKMKEKGDIPEGYSVSREKKERFSLILESASTNQTSMYLCASRKGRLNEQYFGPGTRLTVT.

The genes are TRBV27 and TRBJ2-2; the match to TRBD1 covers 9 bases. This CDR3 is 18 amino acids long. J lost 4 bases, V lost 8 bases, and 17 bases had no gene match. Germline assignment: CDR1 MNHEY and CDR2 SMNVEV (reference sequence). CDR3: CASGYRDRVFLSTGELFF. Written as DNA, the CDR3 is TGTGCCAGCGGGTACCGGGACAGGGTTTTCCTAAGCACCGGGGAGCTGTTTTTT.

The V gene is TRBV5-1, the J gene TRBJ2-7; the match to TRBD1 covers 11 bases. This CDR3 has 13 amino acids. The germline V gene encodes CDR1 SGHRS and CDR2 YFSETQ. V dropped 7 bases and J dropped 4; count of bases not matched to a gene: 4. CDR3 in DNA: TGCGCCAGCTCCGGGACAGGGGGTTACGAGCAGTACTTC. Translation gives CASSGTGGYEQYF.

The rearrangement joins TRBV12-5 to TRBJ2-1, with a possible D match to TRBD1 (5 bases). This CDR3 has 17 amino acids. Trimming removed 1 base at V and 0 bases at J, with 13 bases between. Germline CDR1 and CDR2: LGHNT and FRNRAP. The CDR3 bases are TGTGCTAGTGGTTTGGGCTTGACAGTGGGCTCCTACAATGAGCAGTTCTTC. This gives the protein CASGLGLTVGSYNEQFF.

In its sample, this clone was seen once. The V and J genes are TRBV11-2 and TRBJ2-1, with D unclear. Germline V gene sequence: CDR1 SGHAT, CDR2 FQNNGV. The CDR3 is made up of 14 amino acids. V gave up 1 base and J gave up 8 bases, with 12 bases separating them. The CDR3 nucleotides read TGTGCCAGCAGCTTAGCGCCCAGCGCAGATGAGCAGTTCTTC. It translates to CASSLAPSADEQFF.

This clone has more than one count but fewer than ten. The CDR3 DNA reads as TGTGCCAGCAGCTCCGGGACTAGCGGGAGGGCCTCGAAGTTCTTC. This sequence encodes CASSSGTSGRASKFF. J is TRBJ2-1 and V is TRBV5-4; 16 positions match TRBD2. Germline V gives CDR1 SGHNT, CDR2 YYREEE (reference sequence). Trimming took 3 bases from V and 14 from J; bases not matched to a gene: 8. The CDR3 runs 15 residues. The full variable domain, completed using reference TRBV5-4 and TRBJ2-1, is ETGVTQSPTHLIKTRGQQVTLRCSSQSGHNTVSWYQQALGQGPQFIFQYYREEENGRGNFPPRFSGLQFPNYSSELNVNALELDDSALYLCASSSGTSGRASKFFGPGTRLTVL.

Only a few counts were recorded for this clone. Germline and junction disagree at one end, which may indicate a read error. The chain combines TRBV30 with TRBJ2-7; 7 bases line up with TRBD1. CDR3 size: 12 residues. Germline lookup yields CDR1 GTSNPN and CDR2 SVGIG (reference sequence). The CDR3 bases are TGTGCCTGGAGTGTACCCTCACAGGGGTTAGAGTTC. Its protein is CAWSVPSQGLEF.

Only one count was recorded for this clone. In DNA, the CDR3 is TGTGCCAGCGGTAGCGGGAGGGACCATGAGACCCAGTACTTC. Translated: CASGSGRDHETQYF. V usage is TRBV12-1 and J usage is TRBJ2-5; the table's D gene call, TRBD2, was not cross checked with the DNA. TRBV12-1 is designated a pseudogene. The CDR3 contains 14 residues.

This chain joins TRBV2 and TRBJ1-1; D is possibly TRBD1 (5 bases). V lost 4 bases and J lost 2, with 8 bases in between. The CDR3 consists of 13 residues. Germline V CDR1 and CDR2: SNHLY, FYNNEI. CDR3 amino acids: CASSVGGNTEAFF. Here the CDR3 DNA reads TGTGCCAGCAGTGTCGGGGGAAACACTGAAGCTTTCTTT.

This clone appeared a single time. Mismatch with germline at one junction end may stem from a read error. For the CDR3, the DNA is TGCGCCAGCAGCTTGGATGGACAGGGAGGGCGTTTT. It is translated as CASSLDGQGGRF. The V call is TRBV5-1, the J call TRBJ1-6, with 8 positions matching TRBD1. Germline V gene sequence: CDR1 SGHRS, CDR2 YFSETQ. The CDR3 runs 12 residues.